A selection of T cell receptor beta chains follows, all from one sample in a study of vaccination and CD4 T cells after COVID-19. The antigens of these receptors remain unknown. TCRdb reanalysed the PCR reads using MiXCR and keeps one entry per CDR3 protein. There are roughly 20,000 distinct CDR3 sequences in the sample; around 40% occur only once, and around 27% lies in the top ten. The source material was CD4+ T cells from blood, cultured in vitro, sampled before SARS-CoV-2 vaccination. All receptors derive from a human donor who received a COVID-19 vaccine. The CDR3 runs from the conserved cysteine through the conserved F or W. Fields, in order: V gene, J gene, clone size, D gene, CDR3 DNA, CDR3 protein. The D gene is left open where the match is weak. A row's size may be missing; if present it is once, few, many or a size class.

TRBV7-8	TRBJ2-3	-	-	TGTGCCAGCAGCTTTTACGAGGACAGCACGACAGATACGCAGTATTTT	CASSFYEDSTTDTQYF
TRBV5-1	TRBJ2-2	-	-	TGCGCCAGCAGCTTGGGACCAAACACCGGGGAGCTGTTTTTT	CASSLGPNTGELFF
TRBV6-1	TRBJ2-6	-	TRBD1	TGTGCCAGCCTACGACAGGGAGACAACGTCCTGACTTTC	CASLRQGDNVLTF
TRBV6-1	TRBJ1-4	-	TRBD1	TGTGCCAGCAGTGAATTGGTGACAGGGCCAGGACTGTTTTTT	CASSELVTGPGLFF
TRBV30	TRBJ1-3	-	-	TGTGCCTGGAGTGATAGGGGGGGCTCTGGAAACACCATATATTTT	CAWSDRGGSGNTIYF
TRBV6-1	TRBJ2-3	-	TRBD2	TGTGCCAGCAGTGAAACTAGCGGGGGGGCTAGAGATACGCAGTATTTT	CASSETSGGARDTQYF
TRBV12-3/TRBV12-4	TRBJ1-2	few	-	TGTGCCAGCAGTTTACGGGCCCGACATGGCTACACCTTC	CASSLRARHGYTF
TRBV20-1	TRBJ1-2	few	-	TGCAGTGCTAGAGTAGAAGGACCGGGCTACACCTTC	CSARVEGPGYTF
TRBV27	TRBJ1-5	few	TRBD1	TGTGCCAGCAGAACGATCAGGGGGCGTAGCAATCAGCCCCAGCATTTT	CASRTIRGRSNQPQHF
TRBV20-1	TRBJ2-3	-	TRBD2	TGCAGTGCCCGAACTAGCGGGGGGGGAAATACGCAGTATTTT	CSARTSGGGNTQYF
TRBV6-1	TRBJ2-1	-	TRBD2	TGTGCCAGCAGTACAGTTAGCGGGGGGACCTACAATGAGCAGTTCTTC	CASSTVSGGTYNEQFF
TRBV7-2	TRBJ1-2	-	-	TGTGCCAGCAGCTTAGCGCTAAGCCCCAACTATGGCTACACCTTC	CASSLALSPNYGYTF
TRBV7-3	TRBJ2-7	-	-	TGTGCCAGCAGCTTAACCCCCGGGATTGGCTACGAGCAGTACTTC	CASSLTPGIGYEQYF
TRBV24-1	TRBJ2-6	once	-	TGTGCCACCAGTGATCCCCGGGACCTCGCCGACGGGGCCAACGTCCTGACTTTC	CATSDPRDLADGANVLTF
TRBV24-1	TRBJ2-5	-	TRBD1	TGTGCCACCAGTGACGGTGGACAGGGTGGGGAGACCCAGTACTTC	CATSDGGQGGETQYF
TRBV3-1	TRBJ2-1	-	-	TGTGCCAGCAGCCAAGATTGGGAGGGGGATGAGCAGTTCTTC	CASSQDWEGDEQFF
TRBV11-3	TRBJ1-3	-	-	TGTGCCAGCAGCTTCGGGCGTTCTGGAAACACCATATATTTT	CASSFGRSGNTIYF
TRBV6-4	TRBJ2-7	-	TRBD2	TGTGCCAGCAGGAGGACTAGCGGGGGTTCAAGCGAGCAGTACTTC	CASRRTSGGSSEQYF
TRBV10-3	TRBJ1-1	-	TRBD1	TGTGCCATCAGTAGGGACAGGAACACTGAAGCTTTCTTT	CAISRDRNTEAFF
TRBV12-3/TRBV12-4	TRBJ1-6	-	-	TGTGCCAGCACCTTACAGCGTTATAATCCACCCCTCCACTTT	CASTLQRYNPPLHF
TRBV19	TRBJ2-5	few	TRBD1	TGTGCCAGTAGTATCGGAAGTCGGACAGGGCGAGAGACCCAGTACTTC	CASSIGSRTGRETQYF
TRBV12-3/TRBV12-4	TRBJ2-7	few	-	TGTGCCACTCGGGCAGGGCGTCACTCCTACGAGCAGTACTTC	CATRAGRHSYEQYF
TRBV7-2	TRBJ2-7	-	-	TGTGCCAGCAGCGTAGCCTACGAGCAGTACTTC	CASSVAYEQYF
TRBV29-1	TRBJ2-7	-	TRBD2	TGCAGCGTCCGGGGGGGCTCCTACGAGCAGTACTTC	CSVRGGSYEQYF
TRBV20-1	TRBJ2-7	-	-	TGCAGTGCTAGAGGGGGGGAAGACTACGAGCAGTACTTC	CSARGGEDYEQYF
TRBV20-1	TRBJ2-1	-	TRBD2	TGCAGTGCTAGAGATCCCCCGCGGGGGGGCCATGAGCAGTTCTTC	CSARDPPRGGHEQFF
TRBV2	TRBJ2-7	-	-	TGTGCCAGCAGTGGTAGGACCAGGGCAGACCACGAGCAGTACTTC	CASSGRTRADHEQYF
TRBV12-3/TRBV12-4	TRBJ1-5	-	TRBD1	TGTGCCAGCAGTTTAGGGACAGGGATCATTCAGCCCCAGCATTTT	CASSLGTGIIQPQHF
TRBV20-1	TRBJ1-3	-	-	TGCAGTGCTAGTGAGGGTGGATCTGGAAACACCATATATTTT	CSASEGGSGNTIYF
TRBV20-1	TRBJ1-2	few	TRBD1	TGCAGTGCTAGACGACAGGGGCTAAACTATGGCTACACCTTC	CSARRQGLNYGYTF
TRBV5-1	TRBJ1-6	large	-	TGCGCCAGCAGCCCGACTTCCGGGACAATTTCTCCCCCCCTCCACTTT	CASSPTSGTISPPLHF
TRBV19	TRBJ2-5	once	-	TGTGCCAGTAGCCTACAGGGCTCCACTATCCAAGAGACCCAGTACTTC	CASSLQGSTIQETQYF
TRBV9	TRBJ2-3	-	TRBD2	TGTGCCAGCAGCTCCCTTGGGAGGGTAGGGACAGATACGCAGTATTTT	CASSSLGRVGTDTQYF
TRBV7-8	TRBJ1-1	-	TRBD1	TGTGCCAGCAGCTTAGCGGGACAGGGCGCCTACACTGAAGCTTTCTTT	CASSLAGQGAYTEAFF
TRBV24-1	TRBJ2-5	few	TRBD2	TGTGCCACCAGTGCTTATAGCGGGGTATTAGAGACCCAGTACTTC	CATSAYSGVLETQYF
TRBV5-1	TRBJ1-1	-	TRBD1	TGCGCCAGCAGTCTGGGACAGTTGAGGTACACTGAAGCTTTCTTT	CASSLGQLRYTEAFF
TRBV12-3/TRBV12-4	TRBJ2-3	few	TRBD2	TGTGCCAGCAGGCAGCGGGGGGGAACAGATACGCAGTATTTT	CASRQRGGTDTQYF